This T cell receptor beta chain was captured in a study of shared T cell receptors in the human thymus. Some clones are missing from TCRdb's copy, which holds only in-frame ones; the method was immunoSEQ multiplex PCR. The sample carries hundreds of thousands of clones, about four fifths recorded once. These same records also appear under a second study, on human thymus T cells.

The sequenced sample consisted of thymocytes. This clonotype originated in a boy in the first two years of life with a congenital heart defect.

CDR3 sequence reads: CSVDASGKGETQYF. The CDR3 DNA is TGCAGCGTTGACGCTAGCGGGAAAGGAGAGACCCAGTACTTC. V gene TRBV29-1 combines with J gene TRBJ2-5; 9 bases are a match to TRBD2. The CDR3 has 14 amino acids. The V gene's germline CDR1 is SQVTM and CDR2 ANQGSEA. Losses at the gene ends were 3 bases for V and 4 bases for J; bases not matched to a gene: 6.